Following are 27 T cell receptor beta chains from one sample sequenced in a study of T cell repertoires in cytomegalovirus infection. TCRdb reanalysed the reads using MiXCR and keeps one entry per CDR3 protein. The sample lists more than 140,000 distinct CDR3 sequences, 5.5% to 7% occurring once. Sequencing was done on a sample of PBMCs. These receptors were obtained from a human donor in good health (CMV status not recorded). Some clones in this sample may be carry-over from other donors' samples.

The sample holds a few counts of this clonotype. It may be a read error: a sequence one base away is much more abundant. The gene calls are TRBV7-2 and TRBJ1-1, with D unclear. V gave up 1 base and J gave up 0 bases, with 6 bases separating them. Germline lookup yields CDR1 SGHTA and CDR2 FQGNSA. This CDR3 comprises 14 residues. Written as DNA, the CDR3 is TGTGCCAGCAGCTTAGGACGGCTGAACACTGAAGCTTTCTTT. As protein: CASSLGRLNTEAFF.

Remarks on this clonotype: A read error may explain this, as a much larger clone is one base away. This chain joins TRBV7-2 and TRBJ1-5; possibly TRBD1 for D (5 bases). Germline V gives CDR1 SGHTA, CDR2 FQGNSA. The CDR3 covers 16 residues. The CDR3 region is CASSQIGGGAGQPKHF. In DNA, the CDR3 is TGTGCCAGCAGCCAAATTGGAGGAGGGGCGGGTCAGCCCAAGCATTTT.

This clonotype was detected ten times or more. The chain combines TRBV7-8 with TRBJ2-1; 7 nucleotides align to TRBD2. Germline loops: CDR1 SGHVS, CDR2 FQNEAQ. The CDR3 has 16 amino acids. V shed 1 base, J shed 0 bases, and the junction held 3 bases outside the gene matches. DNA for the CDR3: TGTGCCAGCAGCTTAGTTGGGGGGGGCTCCTACAATGAGCAGTTCTTC. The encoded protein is CASSLVGGGSYNEQFF.

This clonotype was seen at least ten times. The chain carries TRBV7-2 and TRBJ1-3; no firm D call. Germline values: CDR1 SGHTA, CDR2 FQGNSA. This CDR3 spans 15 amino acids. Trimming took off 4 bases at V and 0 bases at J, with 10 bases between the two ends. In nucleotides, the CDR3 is TGTGCCAGCAGCTCCACGGACTTCTCTGGAAACACCATATATTTT. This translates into CASSSTDFSGNTIYF.

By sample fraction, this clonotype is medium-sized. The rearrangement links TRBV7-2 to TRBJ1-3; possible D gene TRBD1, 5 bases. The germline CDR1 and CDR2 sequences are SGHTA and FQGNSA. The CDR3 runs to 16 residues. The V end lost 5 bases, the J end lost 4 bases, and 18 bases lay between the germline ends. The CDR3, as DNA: TGTGCCAGCAGCCCCCAGGCCTGGGACGAAGGAAACACCATATATTTT. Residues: CASSPQAWDEGNTIYF.

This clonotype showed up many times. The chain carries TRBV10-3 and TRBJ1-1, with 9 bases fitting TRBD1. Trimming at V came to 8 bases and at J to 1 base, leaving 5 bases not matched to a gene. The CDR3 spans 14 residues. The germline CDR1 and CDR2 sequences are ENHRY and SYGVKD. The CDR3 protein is CAIHQTGGNTEAFF. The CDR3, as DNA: TGTGCCATCCACCAGACAGGGGGGAACACTGAAGCTTTCTTT.

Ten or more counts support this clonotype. CDR3 sequence reads: CASSEFGTESSGANVLTF. The CDR3 DNA sequence: TGTGCCAGCAGTGAATTCGGGACAGAGAGCTCTGGGGCCAACGTCCTGACTTTC. The gene calls are TRBV25-1 and TRBJ2-6; 7 bases are shared with TRBD1. V shed 1 base and J 0 bases; nucleotides not matched to a gene: 6. CDR3 length: 18 residues. CDR1 MGHDK and CDR2 SYGVNS come from the germline V gene.

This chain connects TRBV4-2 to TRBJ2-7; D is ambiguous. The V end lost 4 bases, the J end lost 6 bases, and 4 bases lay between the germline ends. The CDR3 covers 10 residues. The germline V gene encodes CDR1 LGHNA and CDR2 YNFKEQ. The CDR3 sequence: CASSLGEQYF. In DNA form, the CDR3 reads TGTGCCAGCAGCCTCGGCGAGCAGTACTTC.

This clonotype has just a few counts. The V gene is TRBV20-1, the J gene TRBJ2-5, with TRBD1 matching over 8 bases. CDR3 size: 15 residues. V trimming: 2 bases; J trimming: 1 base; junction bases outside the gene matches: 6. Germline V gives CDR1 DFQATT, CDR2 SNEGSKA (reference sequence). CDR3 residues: CSARPTGEGQETQYF. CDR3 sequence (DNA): TGCAGTGCTAGACCGACAGGGGAAGGCCAAGAGACCCAGTACTTC.

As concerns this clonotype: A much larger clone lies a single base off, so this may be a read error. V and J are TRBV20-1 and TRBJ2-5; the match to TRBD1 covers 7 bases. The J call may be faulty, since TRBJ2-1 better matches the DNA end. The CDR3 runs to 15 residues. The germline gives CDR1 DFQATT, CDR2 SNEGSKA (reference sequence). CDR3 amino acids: CSALPPGGITETQFF. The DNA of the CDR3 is TGCAGTGCTCTGCCTCCAGGGGGTATTACAGAGACCCAGTTCTTC.

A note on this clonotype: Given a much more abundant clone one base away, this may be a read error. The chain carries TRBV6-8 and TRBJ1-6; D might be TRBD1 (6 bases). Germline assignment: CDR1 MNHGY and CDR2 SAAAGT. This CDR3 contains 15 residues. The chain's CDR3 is CSSSWGAGDNSPLHF. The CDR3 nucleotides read TGTTCCAGCAGTTGGGGGGCAGGGGATAATTCACCCCTCCACTTT.

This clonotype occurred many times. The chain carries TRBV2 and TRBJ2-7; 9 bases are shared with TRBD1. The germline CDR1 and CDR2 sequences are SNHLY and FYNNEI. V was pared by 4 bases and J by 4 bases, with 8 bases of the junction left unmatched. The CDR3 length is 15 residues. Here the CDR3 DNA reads TGTGCCAGCAGTGCTACCGGGACAGGGTCGTACGAGCAGTACTTC. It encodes CASSATGTGSYEQYF.

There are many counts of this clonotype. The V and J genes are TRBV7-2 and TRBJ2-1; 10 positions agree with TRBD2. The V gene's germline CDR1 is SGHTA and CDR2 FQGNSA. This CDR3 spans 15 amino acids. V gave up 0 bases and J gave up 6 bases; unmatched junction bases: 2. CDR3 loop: CASSLASGGANEQFF. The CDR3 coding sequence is TGTGCCAGCAGCTTAGCAAGCGGGGGGGCCAATGAGCAGTTCTTC.

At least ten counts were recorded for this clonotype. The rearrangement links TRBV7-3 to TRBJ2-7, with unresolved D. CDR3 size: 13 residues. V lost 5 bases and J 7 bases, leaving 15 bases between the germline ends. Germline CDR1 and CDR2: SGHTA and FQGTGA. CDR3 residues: CASSLLPTREQYF. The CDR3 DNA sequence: TGTGCCAGCAGCCTCCTGCCGACGAGGGAGCAGTACTTC.

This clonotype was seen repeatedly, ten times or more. The CDR3 DNA reads TGTGCCAGCAGCTTAGAGCGGACAGGACCCCGCTCCTACGAGCAGTACTTC. Protein: CASSLERTGPRSYEQYF. The gene calls are TRBV7-2 and TRBJ2-7; 7 bases match TRBD1. CDR1 and CDR2 (germline): SGHTA, FQGNSA. This CDR3 is built from 17 residues. The J segment lost 0 bases and the V segment lost 1 base, leaving 9 bases of the junction unmatched.

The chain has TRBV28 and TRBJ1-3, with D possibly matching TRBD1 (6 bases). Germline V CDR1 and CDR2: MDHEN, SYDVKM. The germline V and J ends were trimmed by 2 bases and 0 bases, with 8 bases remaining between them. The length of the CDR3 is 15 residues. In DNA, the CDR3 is TGTGCCAGCAGTTTACGGGGGCGCTCTGGAAACACCATATATTTT. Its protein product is CASSLRGRSGNTIYF.

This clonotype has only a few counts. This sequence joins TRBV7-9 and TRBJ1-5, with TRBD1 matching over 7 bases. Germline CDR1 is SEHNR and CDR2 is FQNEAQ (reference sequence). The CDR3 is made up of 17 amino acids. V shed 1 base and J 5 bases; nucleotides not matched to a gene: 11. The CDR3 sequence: CASSLGGLGGLYQPQHF. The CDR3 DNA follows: TGTGCCAGCAGCTTAGGGGGCCTAGGGGGCTTATATCAGCCCCAGCATTTT.

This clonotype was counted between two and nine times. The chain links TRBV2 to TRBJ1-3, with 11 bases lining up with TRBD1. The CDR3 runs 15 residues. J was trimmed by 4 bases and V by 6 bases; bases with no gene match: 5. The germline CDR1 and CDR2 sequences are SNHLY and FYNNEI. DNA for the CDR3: TGTGCCAGCAGCGGGACAGGGGGTTTCGGAAACACCATATATTTT. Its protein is CASSGTGGFGNTIYF.

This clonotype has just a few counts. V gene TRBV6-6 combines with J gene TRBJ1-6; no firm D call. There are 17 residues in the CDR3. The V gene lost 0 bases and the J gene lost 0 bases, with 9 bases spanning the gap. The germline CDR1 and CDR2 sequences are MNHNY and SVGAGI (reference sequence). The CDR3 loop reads CASSYSDQPSYNSPLHF. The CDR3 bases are TGTGCCAGCAGTTACTCCGATCAACCCTCCTATAATTCACCCCTCCACTTT.

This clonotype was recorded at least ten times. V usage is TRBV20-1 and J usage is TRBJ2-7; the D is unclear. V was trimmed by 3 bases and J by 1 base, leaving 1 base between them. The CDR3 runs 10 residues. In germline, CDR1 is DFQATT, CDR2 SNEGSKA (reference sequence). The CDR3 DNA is TGCAGTGCTAGTTCCTACGAGCAGTACTTC. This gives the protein CSASSYEQYF.

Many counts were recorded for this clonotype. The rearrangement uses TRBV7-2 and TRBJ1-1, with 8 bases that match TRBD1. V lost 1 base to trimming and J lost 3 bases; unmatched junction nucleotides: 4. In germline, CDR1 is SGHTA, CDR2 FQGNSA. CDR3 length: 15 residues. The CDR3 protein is CASSLDGQGHTEAFF. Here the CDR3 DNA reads TGTGCCAGCAGCTTAGACGGACAGGGTCACACTGAAGCTTTCTTT. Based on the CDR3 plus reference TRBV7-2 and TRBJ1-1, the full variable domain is GAGVSQSPSNKVTEKGKDVELRCDPISGHTALYWYRQSLGQGLEFLIYFQGNSAPDKSGLPSDRFSAERTGGSVSTLTIQRTQQEDSAVYLCASSLDGQGHTEAFFGQGTRLTVV.

The CDR3 loop reads CASNVGGVGTEAFF. The CDR3 nucleotides are TGTGCCAGCAATGTCGGGGGCGTAGGGACTGAAGCTTTCTTT. The chain recombines TRBV25-1 with TRBJ1-1; D is perhaps TRBD1 (6 bases). Per the germline V gene, CDR1 is MGHDK and CDR2 is SYGVNS. The CDR3 runs to 14 residues. V was shortened by 7 bases and J by 5 bases, with 17 bases between the two germline ends.

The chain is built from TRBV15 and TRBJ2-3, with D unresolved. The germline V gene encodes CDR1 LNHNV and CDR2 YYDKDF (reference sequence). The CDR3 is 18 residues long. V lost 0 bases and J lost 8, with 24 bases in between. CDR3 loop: CATSREVPSFRTIVTQYF. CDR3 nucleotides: TGTGCCACCAGCAGAGAGGTCCCCTCCTTCAGGACGATCGTTACGCAGTATTTT.

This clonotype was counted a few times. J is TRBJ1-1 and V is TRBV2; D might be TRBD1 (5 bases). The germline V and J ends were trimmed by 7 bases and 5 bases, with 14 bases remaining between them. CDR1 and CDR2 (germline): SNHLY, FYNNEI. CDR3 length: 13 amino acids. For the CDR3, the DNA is TGTGCCAGCAAATTCGGGGGGAGAACTGAAGCTTTCTTT. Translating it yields CASKFGGRTEAFF.

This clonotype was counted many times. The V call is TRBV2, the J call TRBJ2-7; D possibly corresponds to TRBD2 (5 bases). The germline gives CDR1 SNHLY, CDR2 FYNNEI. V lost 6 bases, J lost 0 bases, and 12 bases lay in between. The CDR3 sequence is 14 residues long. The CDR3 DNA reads TGTGCCAGCAGGAAGGGAGTAAGCTCCTACGAGCAGTACTTC. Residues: CASRKGVSSYEQYF.

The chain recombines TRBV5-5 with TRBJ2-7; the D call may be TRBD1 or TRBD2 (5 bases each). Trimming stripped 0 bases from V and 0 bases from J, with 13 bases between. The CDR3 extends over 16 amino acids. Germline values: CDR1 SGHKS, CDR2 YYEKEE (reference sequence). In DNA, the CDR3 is TGTGCCAGCAGCTTGGCAGGGAGCCCTCCCTCCTACGAGCAGTACTTC. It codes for CASSLAGSPPSYEQYF.

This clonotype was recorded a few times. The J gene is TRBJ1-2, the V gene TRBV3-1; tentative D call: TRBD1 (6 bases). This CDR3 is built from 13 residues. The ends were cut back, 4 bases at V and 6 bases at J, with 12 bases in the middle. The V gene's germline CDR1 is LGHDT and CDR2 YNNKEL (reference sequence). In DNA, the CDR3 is TGTGCCAGCAGCCCTTCAAGGGGGAATGGCTACACCTTC. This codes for CASSPSRGNGYTF.